This paragraph covers one TCR beta chain sequence. Its antigen is currently unknown. The sample originates from a study of response to subunit inactivated influenza vaccine. General study points: The authors put forward the suggestion that each seasonal influenza vaccination may bring in only a limited number of new T cells.

TCRdb used MiXCR to reprocess the RT-PCR reads, holding one entry per CDR3 protein. The sample carries over 650,000 distinct CDR3 sequences, roughly 18% recorded once. The ends lost 7 bases at V and 1 base at J; junction bases unmatched: 8. CDR3 length equals 18 residues. Germline loops: CDR1 MNHEY, CDR2 SVGEGT. The input for sequencing was PBMCs from blood, taken 5 to 6 days after vaccination. V and J are TRBV6-2 or TRBV6-3 and TRBJ2-2, with 14 bases matching TRBD2. This receptor was taken from a man over 45 who received an inactivated influenza vaccine. The CDR3 nucleotides read TGTGCCAGCACCTCACCGGGACTAGCGGGGGTGAACACCGGGGAGCTGTTTTTT. Protein sequence: CASTSPGLAGVNTGELFF.